The 12 T cell receptor beta chains listed next were all sequenced from one sample in a study of T cells in Graves' hyperthyroidism and ophthalmopathy (dated by TCRdb to the late 2010s). Library preparation used multiplex PCR. The instrument was an Illumina HiSeq 2000. Amplification of TCR beta CDR3 regions was carried out from RNA transcripts. The first round of RT-PCR for the TCR CDR3 was performed with the HTBI primer set and the Qiagen OneStep RT-PCR kit. TCRdb reworked the public reads: Q25 trimming with fastp, MiXCR clone assembly, productive beta chains retained. Records with the same CDR3 protein are collapsed into one entry carrying the most frequent genes and DNA. Recorded for this sample are 550,000 to 800,000 distinct CDR3 sequences; 15% to 20% of them occurred a single time. The ten largest clones represent about a sixth of the sample. Sequencing was performed on blood. Receptors originate from a man in his fifties or sixties with Graves' hyperthyroidism.

Worth noting for this clonotype: The junction differs from germline at one of its ends, possibly a read error. This chain joins TRBV28 and TRBJ2-7; D gene unclear. Germline V gene sequence: CDR1 MDHEN, CDR2 SYDVKM. The CDR3 extends over 12 amino acids. CDR3 region: CACSSYTYEQYF. As DNA, the CDR3 is TGTGCCTGCAGTTCGTACACCTACGAGCAGTACTTC.

The chain carries TRBV29-1 and TRBJ2-7; D is unclear. CDR3 length: 13 amino acids. Trimming took off 7 bases at V and 3 bases at J, with 16 bases between the two ends. Germline V lookup: CDR1 SQVTM, CDR2 ANQGSEA. CDR3 DNA: TGCAGCGCCGAAACAATTAGAGACTACGAGCAGTACTTC. Its protein is CSAETIRDYEQYF.

This clonotype was detected ten times or more. The gene calls are TRBV10-3 and TRBJ2-2; the D is unclear. The V gene's germline CDR1 is ENHRY and CDR2 SYGVKD. The CDR3 extends over 18 amino acids. Trimming shortened V by 0 bases and J by 0 bases, and 14 bases separated the two germline ends. The CDR3 loop reads CAISESMATFSNTGELFF. Written as DNA, the CDR3 is TGTGCCATCAGTGAGTCGATGGCAACCTTTTCGAACACCGGGGAGCTGTTTTTT.

This clonotype was found many times. The rearrangement links TRBV18 to TRBJ2-3, with 7 nucleotides matching TRBD1. With 4 bases clipped from V and 2 bases from J, the junction kept 6 bases outside the gene matches. This CDR3 spans 15 amino acids. Germline V gene lookup returns CDR1 KGHSH and CDR2 LQKENI. The DNA of the CDR3 is TGTGCCAGCTCACTCTACAGGGGAAACACAGATACGCAGTATTTT. The encoded protein is CASSLYRGNTDTQYF.

This clonotype was seen a few times. A much larger clone differs by one base, so this may be a read error. The chain carries TRBV11-1 and TRBJ1-2; perhaps TRBD1 as D (6 bases). Germline CDR1 is SGHAT and CDR2 is FQDESV (reference sequence). The CDR3 runs 14 residues. The CDR3 is CASSPLDSRYGCTF. The CDR3 region has the DNA TGTGCCAGCAGCCCTCTGGACAGCCGCTATGGCTGCACCTTC.

The table lists this clonotype with many counts. As DNA, the CDR3 is TGTGCCTGGAGTGGCGCGGGTTCTACTGAAGCTTTCTTT. This encodes CAWSGAGSTEAFF. This chain links TRBV30 with TRBJ1-1; D uncertain. The CDR3 spans 13 residues. Germline assignment: CDR1 GTSNPN and CDR2 SVGIG (reference sequence). Between the trimmed V and J ends, which lost 1 base and 5 bases, there was a span of 11 bases.

About this clonotype itself: A much more abundant neighbour one base away suggests this may be a read error. CDR3 DNA sequence: TGTGCCAGCAGCCGCCTAATGAACACTGAAGCTTTGTTT. Residues: CASSRLMNTEALF. The chain uses TRBV5-5 and TRBJ1-1; D is uncertain. Germline CDR1 SGHKS, CDR2 YYEKEE (reference sequence). The CDR3 contains 13 residues. The whole variable domain, filled in from reference TRBV5-5 and TRBJ1-1, reads DAGVTQSPTHLIKTRGQQVTLRCSPISGHKSVSWYQQVLGQGPQFIFQYYEKEERGRGNFPDRFSARQFPNYSSELNVNALLLGDSALYLCASSRLMNTEALFGQGTRLTVV.

This clonotype has only a few counts. The J gene is TRBJ2-5, the V gene TRBV24-1; D gene uncertain. V lost 4 bases and J lost 5, with 13 bases in between. CDR1 and CDR2 (germline): KGHDR, SFDVKD. This CDR3 region has 14 residues. The CDR3 DNA reads as TGTGCCACCAGTGACCCGGATCCGAATGAGACCCAGTACTTC. This encodes CATSDPDPNETQYF.

The V and J genes are TRBV12-3 or TRBV12-4 and TRBJ2-1, with TRBD2 matching over 9 bases. The CDR3 loop spans 17 amino acids. V dropped 5 bases and J dropped 4; count of bases not matched to a gene: 12. The CDR3 DNA reads TGTGCCAGCAGTCGCTCCGAGGTAGCGGGAGAGTACAATGAGCAGTTCTTC. Encoded protein: CASSRSEVAGEYNEQFF.

V is TRBV7-2 and J is TRBJ2-1, with 14 bases matching TRBD2. This CDR3 is built from 17 residues. The germline V gene encodes CDR1 SGHTA and CDR2 FQGNSA. With 5 bases clipped from V and 4 bases from J, the junction kept 7 bases outside the gene matches. CDR3 nucleotide sequence: TGTGCCAGCAGCCCCCCGGGACTAGCGGGAGCTTACAATGAGCAGTTCTTC. This translates into CASSPPGLAGAYNEQFF. The full variable domain, completed using reference TRBV7-2 and TRBJ2-1, is GAGVSQSPSNKVTEKGKDVELRCDPISGHTALYWYRQSLGQGLEFLIYFQGNSAPDKSGLPSDRFSAERTGGSVSTLTIQRTQQEDSAVYLCASSPPGLAGAYNEQFFGPGTRLTVL.

The chain's CDR3 is CASSRGQVITEAFF. In DNA form, the CDR3 reads TGTGCCAGTAGCCGAGGACAGGTGATCACTGAAGCTTTCTTT. The chain recombines TRBV19 with TRBJ1-1, with 7 bases that match TRBD1. Germline values: CDR1 LNHDA, CDR2 SQIVND (reference sequence). V shed 6 bases and J 4 bases; nucleotides not matched to a gene: 8. The CDR3 has 14 residues.

This clonotype was seen many times. This rearrangement joins TRBV12-3 or TRBV12-4 to TRBJ2-7, with D possibly being TRBD2 (5 bases). The V and J ends lost 4 bases and 3 bases respectively, with 13 bases between them. The CDR3 runs to 14 residues. CDR3 in amino acids: CASSSPPGNYEQYF. The CDR3 DNA is TGTGCCAGCAGTTCCCCACCCGGGAACTACGAGCAGTACTTC.